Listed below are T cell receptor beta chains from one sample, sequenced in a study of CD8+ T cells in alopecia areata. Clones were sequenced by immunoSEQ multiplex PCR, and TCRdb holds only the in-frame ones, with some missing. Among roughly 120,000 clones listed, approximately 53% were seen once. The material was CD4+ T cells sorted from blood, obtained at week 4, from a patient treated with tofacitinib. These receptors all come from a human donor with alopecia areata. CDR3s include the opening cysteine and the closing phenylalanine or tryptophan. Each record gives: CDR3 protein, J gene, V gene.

cdr3_aa: CAWSPAGAAQYF
j_call: TRBJ2-7
v_call: TRBV30

cdr3_aa: CSVEAGQGRDNEQFF
j_call: TRBJ2-1
v_call: TRBV29-1

cdr3_aa: CASSTPGLARETQYF
j_call: TRBJ2-5
v_call: TRBV7-9

cdr3_aa: CASRPRQGYGYTF
j_call: TRBJ1-2
v_call: TRBV19

cdr3_aa: CSVEGGSNYGYTF
j_call: TRBJ1-2
v_call: TRBV29-1

cdr3_aa: CASSLSRADQPQHF
j_call: TRBJ1-5
v_call: TRBV7-9

cdr3_aa: CSVGLSGNTIYF
j_call: TRBJ1-3
v_call: TRBV29-1

cdr3_aa: CASSQVYSGGAKDTQYF
j_call: TRBJ2-3
v_call: TRBV4-1

cdr3_aa: CSVWTGGADGYTF
j_call: TRBJ1-2
v_call: TRBV29-1

cdr3_aa: CASTLRAGLNTEAFF
j_call: TRBJ1-1
v_call: TRBV13

cdr3_aa: CSVRLTPGQGETNYGYTF
j_call: TRBJ1-2
v_call: TRBV29-1

cdr3_aa: CASSSTTNTEAFF
j_call: TRBJ1-1
v_call: TRBV19

cdr3_aa: CSVDRTGGTSGANVLTF
j_call: TRBJ2-6
v_call: TRBV29-1

cdr3_aa: CASSNVGGNTEAFF
j_call: TRBJ1-1
v_call: TRBV5-1

cdr3_aa: CASSLGWEVEKLFF
j_call: TRBJ1-4
v_call: TRBV7-2

cdr3_aa: CSAIDRARSTDTQYF
j_call: TRBJ2-3
v_call: TRBV29-1

cdr3_aa: CAWSGTLYEQYF
j_call: TRBJ2-7
v_call: TRBV30

cdr3_aa: CSVQGARGYTF
j_call: TRBJ1-2
v_call: TRBV29-1

cdr3_aa: CASSAGQKQETQYF
j_call: TRBJ2-5
v_call: TRBV25-1

cdr3_aa: CASSVGFTEAFF
j_call: TRBJ1-1
v_call: TRBV9

cdr3_aa: CASSPNGQVKDTQYF
j_call: TRBJ2-3
v_call: TRBV2

cdr3_aa: CASSYGRADLNTEAFF
j_call: TRBJ1-1
v_call: TRBV6-5